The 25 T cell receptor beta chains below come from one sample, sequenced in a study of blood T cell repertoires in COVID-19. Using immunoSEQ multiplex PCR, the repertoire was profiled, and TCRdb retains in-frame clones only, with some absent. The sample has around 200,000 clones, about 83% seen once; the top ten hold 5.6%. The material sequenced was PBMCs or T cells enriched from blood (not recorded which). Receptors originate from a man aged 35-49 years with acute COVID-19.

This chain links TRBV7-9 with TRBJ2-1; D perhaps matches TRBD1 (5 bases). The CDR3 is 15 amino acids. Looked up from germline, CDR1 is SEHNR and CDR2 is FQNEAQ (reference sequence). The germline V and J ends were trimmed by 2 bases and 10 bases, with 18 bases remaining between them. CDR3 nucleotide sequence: TGTGCCAGCAGCTTAAGACAGCAGTGGGTTGGGGAGCAGTTCTTC. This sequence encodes CASSLRQQWVGEQFF.

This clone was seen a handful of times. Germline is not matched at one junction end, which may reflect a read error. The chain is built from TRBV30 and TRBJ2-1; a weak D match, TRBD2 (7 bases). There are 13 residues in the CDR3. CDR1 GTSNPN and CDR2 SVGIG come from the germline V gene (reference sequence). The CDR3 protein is CAWSLNLGGGLVF. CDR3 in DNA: TGTGCCTGGAGTCTGAACCTTGGGGGGGGGCTGGTCTTC.

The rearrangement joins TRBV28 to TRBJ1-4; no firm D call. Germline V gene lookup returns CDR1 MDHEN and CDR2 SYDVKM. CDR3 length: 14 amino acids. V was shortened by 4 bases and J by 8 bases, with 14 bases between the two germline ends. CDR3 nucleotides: TGTGCCAGCAGTTCAAGCTCCGTCAGGGAAAAACTGTTTTTT. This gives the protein CASSSSSVREKLFF.

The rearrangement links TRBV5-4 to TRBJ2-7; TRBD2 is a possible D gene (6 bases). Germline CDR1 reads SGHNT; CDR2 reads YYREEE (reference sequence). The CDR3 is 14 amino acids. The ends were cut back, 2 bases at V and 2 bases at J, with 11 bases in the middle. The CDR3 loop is CASSLAGSPYEQYF. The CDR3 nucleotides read TGTGCCAGCAGCTTAGCCGGGAGCCCCTACGAGCAGTACTTC.

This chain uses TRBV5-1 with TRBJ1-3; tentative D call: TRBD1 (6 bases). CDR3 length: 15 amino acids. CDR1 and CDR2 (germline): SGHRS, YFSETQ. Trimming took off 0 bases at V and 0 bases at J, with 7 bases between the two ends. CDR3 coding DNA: TGCGCCAGCAGCTTGGGGACAGTCTCTGGAAACACCATATATTTT. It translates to CASSLGTVSGNTIYF.

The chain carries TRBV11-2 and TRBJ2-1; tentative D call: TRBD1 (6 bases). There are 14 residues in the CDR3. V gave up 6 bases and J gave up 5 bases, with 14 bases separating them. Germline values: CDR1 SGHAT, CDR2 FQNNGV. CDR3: CASRTQGSDNEQFF. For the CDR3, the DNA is TGTGCCAGCAGGACACAGGGAAGTGACAATGAGCAGTTCTTC.

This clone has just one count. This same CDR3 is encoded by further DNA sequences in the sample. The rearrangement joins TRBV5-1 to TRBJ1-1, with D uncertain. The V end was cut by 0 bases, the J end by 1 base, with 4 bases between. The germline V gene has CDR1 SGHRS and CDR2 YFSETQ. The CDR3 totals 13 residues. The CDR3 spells CASSLAQNTEAFF. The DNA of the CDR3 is TGCGCCAGCAGCTTGGCACAGAACACTGAAGCTTTCTTT.

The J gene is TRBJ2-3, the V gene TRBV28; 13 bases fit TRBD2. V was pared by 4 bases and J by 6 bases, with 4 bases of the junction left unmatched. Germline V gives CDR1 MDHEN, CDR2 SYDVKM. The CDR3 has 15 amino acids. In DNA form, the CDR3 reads TGTGCCAGCAGTTATGGACTAGCGGGAGTGGATACGCAGTATTTT. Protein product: CASSYGLAGVDTQYF. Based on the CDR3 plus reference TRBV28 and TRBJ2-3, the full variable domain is DVKVTQSSRYLVKRTGEKVFLECVQDMDHENMFWYRQDPGLGLRLIYFSYDVKMKEKGDIPEGYSVSREKKERFSLILESASTNQTSMYLCASSYGLAGVDTQYFGPGTRLTVL.

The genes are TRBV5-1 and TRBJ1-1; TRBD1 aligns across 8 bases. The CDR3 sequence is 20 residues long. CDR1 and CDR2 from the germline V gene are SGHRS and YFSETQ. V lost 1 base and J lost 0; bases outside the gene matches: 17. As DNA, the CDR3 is TGCGCCAGCAGCTTGCCCCTGGACAGGGCACCATCCATAATGAACACTGAAGCTTTCTTT. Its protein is CASSLPLDRAPSIMNTEAFF.

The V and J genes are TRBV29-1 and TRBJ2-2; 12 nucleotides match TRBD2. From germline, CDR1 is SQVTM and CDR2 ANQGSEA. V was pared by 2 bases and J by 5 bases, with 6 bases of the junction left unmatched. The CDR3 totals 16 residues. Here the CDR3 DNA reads TGCAGCGTTGAACTGACTAGCGGGAGTGAGACCGGGGAGCTGTTTTTT. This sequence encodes CSVELTSGSETGELFF.

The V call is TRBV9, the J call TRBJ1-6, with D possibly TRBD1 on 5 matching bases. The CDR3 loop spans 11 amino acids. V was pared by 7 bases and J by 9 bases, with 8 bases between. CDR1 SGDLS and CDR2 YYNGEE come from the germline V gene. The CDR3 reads CASGGSSPLHF. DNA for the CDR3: TGTGCCAGCGGGGGGAGTTCACCCCTCCACTTT.

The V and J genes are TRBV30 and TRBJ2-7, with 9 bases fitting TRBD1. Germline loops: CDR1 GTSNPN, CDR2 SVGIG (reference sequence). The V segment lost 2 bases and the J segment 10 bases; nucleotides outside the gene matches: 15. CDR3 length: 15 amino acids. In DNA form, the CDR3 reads TGTGCCTGGAGTACCCCCGGGACAGGGACTACGTATCAGTACTTC. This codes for CAWSTPGTGTTYQYF.

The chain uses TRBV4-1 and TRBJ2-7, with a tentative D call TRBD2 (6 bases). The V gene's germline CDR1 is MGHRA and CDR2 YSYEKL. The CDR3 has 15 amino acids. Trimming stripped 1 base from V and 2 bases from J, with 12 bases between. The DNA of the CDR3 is TGCGCCAGCAGCCAAGGGGTTAGCGGAGCCTACGAGCAGTACTTC. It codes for CASSQGVSGAYEQYF.

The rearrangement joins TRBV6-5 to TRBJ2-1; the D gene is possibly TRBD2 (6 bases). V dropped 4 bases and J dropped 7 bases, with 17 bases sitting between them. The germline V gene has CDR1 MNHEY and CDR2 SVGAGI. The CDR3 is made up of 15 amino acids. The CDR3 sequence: CASSWSGQPNNEQFF. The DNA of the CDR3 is TGTGCCAGCAGTTGGAGCGGGCAGCCGAATAATGAGCAGTTCTTC.

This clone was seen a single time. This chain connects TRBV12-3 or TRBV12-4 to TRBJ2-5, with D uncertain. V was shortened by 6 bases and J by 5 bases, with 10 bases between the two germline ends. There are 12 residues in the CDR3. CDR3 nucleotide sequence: TGTGCCAGCAGCTTGGCATTCGAGACCCAGTACTTC. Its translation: CASSLAFETQYF.

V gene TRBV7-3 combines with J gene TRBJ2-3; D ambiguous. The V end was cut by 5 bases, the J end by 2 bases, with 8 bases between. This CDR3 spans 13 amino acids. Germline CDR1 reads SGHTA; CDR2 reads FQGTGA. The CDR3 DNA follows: TGTGCCAGCAGCAGCCCCTACACAGATACGCAGTATTTT. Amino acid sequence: CASSSPYTDTQYF.

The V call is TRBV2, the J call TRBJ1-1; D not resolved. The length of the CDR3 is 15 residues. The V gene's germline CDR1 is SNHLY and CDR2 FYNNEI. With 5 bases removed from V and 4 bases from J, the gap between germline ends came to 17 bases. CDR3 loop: CASSLLGEGVTEAFF. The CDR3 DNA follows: TGTGCCAGCAGTCTCCTCGGGGAAGGCGTCACTGAAGCTTTCTTT.

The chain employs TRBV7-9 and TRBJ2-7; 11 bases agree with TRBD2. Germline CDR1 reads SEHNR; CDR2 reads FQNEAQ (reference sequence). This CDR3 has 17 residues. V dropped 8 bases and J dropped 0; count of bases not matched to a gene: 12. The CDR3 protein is CASLPGTGLAVSYEQYF. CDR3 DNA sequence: TGTGCCAGCTTACCCGGGACGGGACTAGCGGTCTCCTACGAGCAGTACTTC.

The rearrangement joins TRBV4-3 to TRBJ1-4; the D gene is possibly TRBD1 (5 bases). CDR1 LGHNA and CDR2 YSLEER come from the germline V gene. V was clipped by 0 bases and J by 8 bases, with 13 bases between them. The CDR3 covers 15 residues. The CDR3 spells CASSQDWGREEKLFF. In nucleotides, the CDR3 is TGCGCCAGCAGCCAAGATTGGGGGAGGGAAGAAAAACTGTTTTTT.

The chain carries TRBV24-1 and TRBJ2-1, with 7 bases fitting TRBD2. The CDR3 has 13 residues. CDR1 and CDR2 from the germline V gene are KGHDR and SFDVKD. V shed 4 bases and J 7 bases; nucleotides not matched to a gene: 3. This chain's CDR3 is CATSEGGINEQFF. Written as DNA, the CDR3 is TGTGCCACCAGTGAGGGAGGGATAAATGAGCAGTTCTTC.

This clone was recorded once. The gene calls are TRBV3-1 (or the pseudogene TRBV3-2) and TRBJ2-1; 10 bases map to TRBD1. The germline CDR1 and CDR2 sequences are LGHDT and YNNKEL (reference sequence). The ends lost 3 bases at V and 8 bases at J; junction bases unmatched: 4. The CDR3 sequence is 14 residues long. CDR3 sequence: CASSQGQGSDEQFF. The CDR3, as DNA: TGTGCCAGCAGCCAGGGACAGGGGTCGGATGAGCAGTTCTTC.

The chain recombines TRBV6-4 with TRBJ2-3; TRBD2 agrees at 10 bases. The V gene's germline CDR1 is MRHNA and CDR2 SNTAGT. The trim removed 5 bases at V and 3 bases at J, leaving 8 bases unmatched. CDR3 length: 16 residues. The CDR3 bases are TGTGCCAGCAGTAATATTCCGGGACTAGCGACAGATACGCAGTATTTT. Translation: CASSNIPGLATDTQYF.

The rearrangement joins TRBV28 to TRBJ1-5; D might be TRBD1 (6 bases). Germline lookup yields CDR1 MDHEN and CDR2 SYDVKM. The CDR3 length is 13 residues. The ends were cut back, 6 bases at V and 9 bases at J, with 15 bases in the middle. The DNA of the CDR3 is TGTGCCAGCAGCTCTGACAGGAACCCGCCCCAGCATTTT. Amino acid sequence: CASSSDRNPPQHF.

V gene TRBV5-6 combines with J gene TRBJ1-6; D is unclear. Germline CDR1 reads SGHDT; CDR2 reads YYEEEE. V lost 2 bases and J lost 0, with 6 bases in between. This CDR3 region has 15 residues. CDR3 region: CASSLLSSYNSPLHF. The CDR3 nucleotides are TGTGCCAGCAGCTTATTGAGCTCCTATAATTCACCCCTCCACTTT.

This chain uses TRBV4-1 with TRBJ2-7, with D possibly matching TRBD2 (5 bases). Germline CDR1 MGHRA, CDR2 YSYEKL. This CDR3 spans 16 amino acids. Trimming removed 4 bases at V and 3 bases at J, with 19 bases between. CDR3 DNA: TGCGCCAGCAGCCCCCTCCTCCAGCGGCAACTCTACGAGCAGTACTTC. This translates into CASSPLLQRQLYEQYF.